These 6 T cell receptor beta chains share one sample of origin, sequenced in a study of T cell responses to AZD1222 COVID-19 vaccine. The assay was immunoSEQ multiplex PCR, and TCRdb's table has in-frame clones only and misses some. The data show some 130,000 clones, 92% seen once. This specimen was peripheral blood, taken on day 0 of AZD1222 vaccination. Receptor source: an adult in good health.

This chain connects TRBV14 to TRBJ1-6; unclear D gene. The V gene's germline CDR1 is SGHDN and CDR2 FVKESK. Trimming cost V 1 base and J 9 bases, with 7 bases left between them. This CDR3 has 13 residues. CDR3 in amino acids: CASSQGVGSPLHF. The CDR3 nucleotides are TGTGCCAGCAGCCAAGGGGTCGGTTCACCCCTCCACTTT.

The CDR3 is CASSFRRQGSTDTQYF. CDR3 DNA: TGTGCCAGCAGCTTCAGGAGACAGGGCAGCACAGATACGCAGTATTTT. The rearrangement links TRBV7-2 to TRBJ2-3, with 7 bases that match TRBD1. The length of the CDR3 is 16 residues. Germline loops: CDR1 SGHTA, CDR2 FQGNSA. V dropped 3 bases and J dropped 0; count of bases not matched to a gene: 6.

The genes are TRBV10-3 and TRBJ2-5, with D hard to call. The CDR3 runs to 12 residues. Looked up from germline, CDR1 is ENHRY and CDR2 is SYGVKD. V lost 2 bases to trimming and J lost 4 bases, with 5 bases between them. CDR3 in DNA: TGTGCCATCAGTGAGCCGCGAGAGACCCAGTACTTC. Protein product: CAISEPRETQYF.

This clone was seen just once. The genes are TRBV28 and TRBJ2-7; no clear D gene. Germline CDR1 and CDR2: MDHEN and SYDVKM. CDR3 length: 13 residues. The V end was cut by 6 bases, the J end by 4 bases, with 13 bases between. The CDR3 reads CASSTGRSYEQYF. The CDR3 bases are TGTGCCAGCAGCACCGGACGGTCGTACGAGCAGTACTTC. Full variable domain (missing parts from reference TRBV28 and TRBJ2-7): DVKVTQSSRYLVKRTGEKVFLECVQDMDHENMFWYRQDPGLGLRLIYFSYDVKMKEKGDIPEGYSVSREKKERFSLILESASTNQTSMYLCASSTGRSYEQYFGPGTRLTVT.

The V call is TRBV3-1 (or the pseudogene TRBV3-2), the J call TRBJ1-3; 7 bases are a match to TRBD1. CDR3 length: 16 residues. Germline loops: CDR1 LGHDT, CDR2 YNNKEL (reference sequence). V dropped 4 bases and J dropped 0; count of bases not matched to a gene: 6. The CDR3 nucleotides read TGTGCCAGCAGCCTAACCAGGGGGTACTCTGGAAACACCATATATTTT. Its protein is CASSLTRGYSGNTIYF.

The chain carries TRBV19 and TRBJ1-2; D gene uncertain. In germline, CDR1 is LNHDA, CDR2 SQIVND (reference sequence). This CDR3 contains 12 residues. Trimming stripped 6 bases from V and 6 bases from J, with 11 bases between. The CDR3, as DNA: TGTGCCAGTAGAAGCGGTGTACATGGCTACACCTTC. Encoded protein: CASRSGVHGYTF.